This T cell receptor beta chain is from a study of blood T cell repertoires in COVID-19. Study-wide context: The samples span acute and convalescent COVID-19 from the United States, Italy and Spain.

Deletions cut 1 base from V and 3 bases from J, with 7 bases between. Germline V gene sequence: CDR1 SGHTA, CDR2 FQGNSA. The CDR3 is made up of 14 amino acids. In the authors' methods: Cell counts per sample came from amplifying reference gene primers. Sequenced by immunoSEQ multiplex PCR; TCRdb stores in-frame clones only, minus some. The V and J calls and the clone size are those of that table, but D and trimming were determined from the DNA. The table includes under 300,000 clones, around 84% detected once. The TCR comes from a woman aged 70-85 years with active or convalescent COVID-19. The sample taken for sequencing was peripheral blood. The chain has TRBV7-2 and TRBJ1-3; D is unclear. The CDR3 DNA follows: TGTGCCAGCAGCTTAGATTTCCGTGGAAACACCATATATTTT. Translation: CASSLDFRGNTIYF.